The clone carrying this TCR beta chain appeared a single time. Its target is unknown. This entry is derived from a study of cytomegalovirus exposure and HLA in healthy donors. Study-level information: Across around 400 genotyped donors, over 70% landed in the Caucasian-associated ancestry cluster. Study-wide results and limits: What TCR beta sequences reportedly achieved was accurate prediction of HLA-A and HLA-B alleles in most subjects. With later analysis, a missense DCLRE1C variant became linked to TCR beta V- and J-gene trimming.

The ends lost 7 bases at V and 3 bases at J; junction bases unmatched: 5. The CDR3 loop spans 15 amino acids. Germline assignment: CDR1 SNHLY and CDR2 FYNNEI. Researchers ran the PCR with 60 Vbeta and 13 Jbeta primers. TCRdb's copy holds only in-frame clones and misses some; the assay was immunoSEQ multiplex PCR. This table has under 300,000 clones, about 86% appearing once. This TCR came from a woman in her fifties or sixties in good health and CMV-seropositive. Sequenced: PBMCs. The chain combines TRBV2 with TRBJ2-2; 10 positions match TRBD1. The CDR3 loop is CASIPGTGDTGELFF. The CDR3 DNA reads TGTGCCAGCATTCCAGGGACAGGGGACACCGGGGAGCTGTTTTTT.